The source of this T cell receptor (beta chain) is a study of OX40 agonist ivuxolimab in advanced cancers. About the research overall: Prior anti-PD-1, anti-PD-L1 or anti-CTLA-4 therapy was allowed; around 40% had some. In three patients, partial responses were observed, one with hepatocellular carcinoma and two with cutaneous melanoma. Study results and limitations: Averaged across samples, CD8+ T cells carried more expanded clones than CD4+ did.

This clone was counted between two and nine times. Antigen specificity is unknown. The CDR3 spans 14 residues. Generated by immunoSEQ multiplex PCR, the TCRdb table keeps only in-frame clones and is missing some. Among about 150,000 clones listed, approximately 90% were seen once. Peripheral blood came from all dose cohorts at three timepoints. This receptor was identified in an adult with an advanced solid tumor such as melanoma, head and neck, liver or kidney cancer. The material sequenced was CD4+ or CD8+ T cells sorted from blood, taken in a trial of the OX40 agonist ivuxolimab. V is TRBV12-2 and J is TRBJ1-2; the table's TRBD1 call for D was not verified on the DNA. TRBV12-2 is listed as a pseudogene. CDR3 DNA sequence: TGTGCAAGTCGCTTAGCGACAATACTGGTCGGCTACACCTTC. Encoded protein: CASRLATILVGYTF.